The entry below gives a single TCR beta chain sequence along with its context. The antigen is unknown. The CDR3 length is 14 residues. Germline V gives CDR1 SGHTA, CDR2 FQGNSA. V lost 4 bases, J lost 1 base, and 10 bases lay in between. The sample originates from a study of cytomegalovirus exposure and HLA in healthy donors. The PCR employed 60 Vbeta primers together with 13 Jbeta primers. Method: immunoSEQ multiplex PCR; TCRdb's copy keeps in-frame clones and lacks some. The repertoire consists of about 180,000 clones, with around 80% occurring once and the leading ten covering around 5.7%. Those who donated were healthy bone marrow donors. Study-wide results and caveats: Sequencing had likely introduced a cluster of highly shared sequence variants as an artifact. Presence/absence analyses supposed approximately even sequencing depth among donors.

The sample consisted of PBMCs. The chain employs TRBV7-2 and TRBJ2-5, with D possibly TRBD1 on 6 matching bases. This TCR was sampled from a man in his forties or fifties in good health and CMV-seronegative. CDR3 sequence: CASSSGQFQETQYF. CDR3 nucleotide sequence: TGTGCCAGCAGCTCTGGACAGTTCCAAGAGACCCAGTACTTC.